The 5 T cell receptor beta chains below come from one sample, sequenced in a study of lymphopenia after photon versus proton radiotherapy. TCRdb's copy holds only in-frame clones and misses some; the assay was immunoSEQ multiplex PCR. The table records some 170,000 clones, more than 85% of them present only once. The sequencing used peripheral blood, collected from a patient treated with photon-based radiotherapy. These receptors all stem from a man between 50 and 59 years old with gastric cancer.

A single count supports this clone. The chain carries TRBV5-1 and TRBJ1-1; D might be TRBD1 (6 bases). The germline V gene encodes CDR1 SGHRS and CDR2 YFSETQ. Trimming removed 0 bases from V and 0 bases from J, with 12 bases in between. The CDR3 totals 16 residues. The CDR3 spells CASSLEVWDMNTEAFF. CDR3 nucleotide sequence: TGCGCCAGCAGCTTGGAGGTGTGGGACATGAACACTGAAGCTTTCTTT.

V usage is TRBV6-1 and J usage is TRBJ2-2; the match to TRBD2 covers 9 bases. Losses at the gene ends were 7 bases for V and 6 bases for J; bases not matched to a gene: 9. The CDR3 covers 15 residues. Germline CDR1 MNHNS, CDR2 SASEGT. The CDR3 nucleotides read TGTGCCAGCACCCGTCTTAGCGGGAGCGCCGGGGAGCTGTTTTTT. Protein product: CASTRLSGSAGELFF.

The chain links TRBV9 to TRBJ1-1; 8 bases map to TRBD1. Germline V gene lookup returns CDR1 SGDLS and CDR2 YYNGEE. This CDR3 spans 15 amino acids. J gave up 1 base and V 0 bases, and 2 bases lay outside the gene matches. The CDR3 DNA reads TGTGCCAGCAGCGTAGTGGGACAGGCGAACACTGAAGCTTTCTTT. Amino acid sequence: CASSVVGQANTEAFF.

V and J are TRBV4-2 and TRBJ1-2; the match to TRBD1 covers 11 bases. Trimming removed 2 bases from V and 6 bases from J; junction bases left unmatched: 5. Germline V CDR1 and CDR2: LGHNA, YNFKEQ. The CDR3 is 15 residues long. CDR3 loop: CASSQRGQGDDGYTF. The CDR3 DNA reads TGTGCCAGCAGCCAAAGGGGACAGGGGGATGATGGCTACACCTTC.

The V gene is TRBV21-1, the J gene TRBJ1-3. TRBV21-1 is classified as a pseudogene. The CDR3 sequence is 15 residues long. CDR3 residues: CASSNGAYSGNTIYF. In DNA, the CDR3 is TGTGCCAGCAGCAACGGGGCCTACTCTGGAAACACCATATATTTT.